These T cell receptor beta chains were read from a single sample in a study of cytomegalovirus exposure and HLA in healthy donors. Assay used: immunoSEQ multiplex PCR; TCRdb lists only in-frame clones, some missing. Of under 200,000 clones in the sample, roughly 75% are singletons; the top ten hold over 1.2%. The sequenced sample was PBMCs. The receptors shown here come from a man between 18 and 35 years old in good health and CMV-seronegative. CDR3s include the opening cysteine and the closing phenylalanine or tryptophan. The order of the fields is V gene, D gene, J gene, clone size, CDR3 protein, CDR3 DNA. A D gene is named only where the DNA matches it firmly. Clone size, where shown, is once, few, many, or a class for clones that have expanded.

V gene: TRBV28; D gene: TRBD1; J gene: TRBJ1-2; clone size: NA; CDR3 protein: CASSPRDRDYGYTF; CDR3 DNA: TGTGCCAGCAGCCCCCGGGACAGGGACTATGGCTACACCTTC
V gene: TRBV9; D gene: TRBD2; J gene: TRBJ2-1; clone size: NA; CDR3 protein: CASSHPPTSGNHNEQFF; CDR3 DNA: TGTGCCAGCAGCCACCCCCCGACTAGCGGGAACCACAATGAGCAGTTCTTC
V gene: TRBV14; D gene: NA; J gene: TRBJ2-7; clone size: NA; CDR3 protein: CASSQGRAKEQYF; CDR3 DNA: TGTGCCAGCAGCCAAGGGAGGGCTAAGGAGCAGTACTTC
V gene: TRBV10-3; D gene: NA; J gene: TRBJ1-1; clone size: NA; CDR3 protein: CAISPDSMNTEAFF; CDR3 DNA: TGTGCCATCAGCCCGGACTCGATGAACACTGAAGCTTTCTTT
V gene: TRBV6-1; D gene: TRBD2; J gene: TRBJ2-1; clone size: NA; CDR3 protein: CASSPSGGSYNEQFF; CDR3 DNA: TGTGCCAGCAGCCCTAGCGGGGGTTCCTACAATGAGCAGTTCTTC
V gene: TRBV6-6; D gene: NA; J gene: TRBJ1-2; clone size: few; CDR3 protein: CASSYGGVYGYTF; CDR3 DNA: TGTGCCAGCAGTTACGGGGGGGTTTATGGCTACACCTTC
V gene: TRBV6-1; D gene: NA; J gene: TRBJ2-2; clone size: NA; CDR3 protein: CASSESQWTGELFF; CDR3 DNA: TGTGCCAGCAGTGAATCCCAGTGGACCGGGGAGCTGTTTTTT
V gene: TRBV7-9; D gene: TRBD2; J gene: TRBJ2-1; clone size: NA; CDR3 protein: CASSFRSGRAEDEQFF; CDR3 DNA: TGTGCCAGCAGCTTTCGTAGCGGGAGGGCCGAGGATGAGCAGTTCTTC
V gene: TRBV13; D gene: NA; J gene: TRBJ1-2; clone size: NA; CDR3 protein: CASSTRGGLNYGYTF; CDR3 DNA: TGTGCCAGCAGCACGAGGGGGGGGCTTAACTATGGCTACACCTTC
V gene: TRBV19; D gene: NA; J gene: TRBJ1-5; clone size: once; CDR3 protein: CASSIRFERDSNQPQHF; CDR3 DNA: TGTGCCAGTAGTATAAGGTTTGAGAGGGATAGCAATCAGCCCCAGCATTTT
V gene: TRBV11-2; D gene: TRBD2; J gene: TRBJ2-7; clone size: NA; CDR3 protein: CASSPGRDYLYEQYF; CDR3 DNA: TGTGCCAGCAGCCCCGGCCGGGACTACTTATACGAGCAGTACTTC
V gene: TRBV27; D gene: TRBD1; J gene: TRBJ1-2; clone size: NA; CDR3 protein: CASSLRGQGNYGYTF; CDR3 DNA: TGTGCCAGCAGTTTAAGGGGACAGGGGAACTATGGCTACACCTTC
V gene: TRBV4-2; D gene: NA; J gene: TRBJ1-2; clone size: NA; CDR3 protein: CASSQGEGGFKNYGYTF; CDR3 DNA: TGTGCCAGCAGCCAGGGGGAGGGAGGGTTTAAAAACTATGGCTACACCTTC
V gene: TRBV2; D gene: TRBD1; J gene: TRBJ1-1; clone size: NA; CDR3 protein: CASSTGQGYVRDTEAFF; CDR3 DNA: TGTGCCAGCAGTACTGGACAGGGTTATGTGAGGGACACTGAAGCTTTCTTT
V gene: TRBV27; D gene: TRBD1; J gene: TRBJ1-1; clone size: NA; CDR3 protein: CASSYWTGGRTEAFF; CDR3 DNA: TGTGCCAGCAGTTACTGGACAGGGGGAAGGACTGAAGCTTTCTTT
V gene: TRBV29-1; D gene: NA; J gene: TRBJ1-1; clone size: NA; CDR3 protein: CRAGMNTEAFF; CDR3 DNA: TGCAGGGCGGGGATGAACACTGAAGCTTTCTTT
V gene: TRBV7-2; D gene: NA; J gene: TRBJ1-1; clone size: NA; CDR3 protein: CASSLRGSFMNTEAFF; CDR3 DNA: TGTGCCAGCAGCTTGAGGGGGAGCTTTATGAACACTGAAGCTTTCTTT
V gene: TRBV2; D gene: NA; J gene: TRBJ2-5; clone size: NA; CDR3 protein: CASSERGETQYF; CDR3 DNA: TGTGCCAGCAGTGAAAGAGGGGAGACCCAGTACTTC
V gene: TRBV5-1; D gene: NA; J gene: TRBJ2-1; clone size: NA; CDR3 protein: CASSGGLHNEQFF; CDR3 DNA: TGCGCCAGCAGCGGGGGACTCCACAATGAGCAGTTCTTC
V gene: TRBV5-6; D gene: TRBD1; J gene: TRBJ2-4; clone size: NA; CDR3 protein: CASSPSGQGLMDIQYF; CDR3 DNA: TGTGCCAGCAGCCCCTCGGGACAGGGATTAATGGACATTCAGTACTTC
V gene: TRBV5-1; D gene: TRBD1; J gene: TRBJ2-2; clone size: NA; CDR3 protein: CASSVLQGAVGELFF; CDR3 DNA: TGCGCCAGCAGCGTTCTACAGGGGGCGGTCGGGGAGCTGTTTTTT
V gene: TRBV5-6; D gene: NA; J gene: TRBJ2-1; clone size: NA; CDR3 protein: CASSLGIATGNEQFF; CDR3 DNA: TGTGCCAGCAGCTTGGGCATCGCGACAGGCAATGAGCAGTTCTTC
V gene: TRBV4-1; D gene: TRBD1; J gene: TRBJ2-7; clone size: NA; CDR3 protein: CASSLNPNPGQPYEQYF; CDR3 DNA: TGCGCCAGCAGCCTAAATCCAAACCCGGGACAGCCCTACGAGCAGTACTTC